The sequence of this T cell receptor beta chain was determined in a study of cytomegalovirus exposure and HLA in healthy donors. As for the study in general: The same platform was used for the 100 to 150 validation repertoires and the 600 to 850 first-cohort repertoires, a later analysis reported. Study observations and caveats: Cytomegalovirus status was reportedly diagnosed by the classifier with high sensitivity and specificity. The CMV antigen specificity of a few CMV-associated chains was confirmed through in vitro analysis.

In regard to this clone: Antigen: not known.

The CDR3 totals 13 residues. The germline V gene encodes CDR1 MNHEY and CDR2 SVGAGI. Trimming removed 6 bases from V and 5 bases from J, with 13 bases in between. Assay used: immunoSEQ multiplex PCR; TCRdb lists only in-frame clones, some missing. The sample comprises 120,000 to 150,000 clones, roughly 87% of which are singletons, and 4.5% rests with the top ten. The sequence derives from a man aged 18 to 35 in good health and CMV-seropositive. Material: PBMCs. J is TRBJ1-2 and V is TRBV6-5; D perhaps matches TRBD1 (6 bases). The chain's CDR3 is CASRPGGAYGYTF. The CDR3 coding sequence is TGTGCCAGCAGGCCCGGGGGGGCATATGGCTACACCTTC.